Following are 18 T cell receptor beta chains from one sample sequenced in a study of post-analysis software for immune sequencing data. Overall study results and limits: With TRBV5-6, TRBV5-1 and TRBV20-1 included, about five TRBV segments were more frequent in patients than in controls.

Unique molecular identifiers were present in the TCR beta cDNA libraries. TCRdb processed the PCR reads anew with MiXCR; each CDR3 protein has one entry. Of roughly 800,000 distinct CDR3 sequences listed, roughly half were seen once; the top ten hold approximately 4.5%. These receptors have no identified antigens. Material: blood. The receptors were gathered from a girl aged 10 to 17 with multiple sclerosis.

This clonotype has just a few counts. The V gene is TRBV20-1, the J gene TRBJ2-7; TRBD2 matches 10 bases. Germline V gene sequence: CDR1 DFQATT, CDR2 SNEGSKA (reference sequence). CDR3 length: 17 residues. Trimming removed 0 bases from V and 6 bases from J; junction bases left unmatched: 14. CDR3 residues: CSARDLVRAGGPLEQYF. Here the CDR3 DNA reads TGCAGTGCTAGAGATTTAGTTCGAGCGGGAGGGCCGCTCGAGCAGTACTTC.

The V gene is TRBV29-1, the J gene TRBJ1-2, with TRBD1 matching over 9 bases. This CDR3 is 13 amino acids long. The trim removed 7 bases at V and 3 bases at J, leaving 6 bases unmatched. Germline V gene data show CDR1 as SQVTM and CDR2 as ANQGSEA. CDR3 sequence reads: CSGSRDRDYGYTF. CDR3 in DNA: TGCAGCGGTTCAAGGGACAGGGACTATGGCTACACCTTC.

The chain carries TRBV4-1 and TRBJ1-2, with D tentatively TRBD1 (6 bases). This CDR3 has 15 amino acids. Germline V gene data show CDR1 as MGHRA and CDR2 as YSYEKL. V was shortened by 4 bases and J by 1 base, with 13 bases between the two germline ends. In nucleotides, the CDR3 is TGCGCCAGCAGCCCCCGGGACATAATTAACTATGGCTACACCTTC. It encodes CASSPRDIINYGYTF.

The CDR3 is CASSLSGALANEQFF. The CDR3 DNA is TGTGCCAGCAGCTTATCAGGGGCCCTAGCGAATGAGCAGTTCTTC. V is TRBV7-3 and J is TRBJ2-1, with D tentatively TRBD1 or TRBD2 (6 bases each). The CDR3 runs 15 residues. CDR1 and CDR2 (germline): SGHTA, FQGTGA. Trimming shortened V by 2 bases and J by 7 bases, and 15 bases separated the two germline ends.

The chain is built from TRBV5-1 and TRBJ2-1; D possibly corresponds to TRBD2 (6 bases). Trimming removed 3 bases at V and 8 bases at J, with 18 bases between. Germline CDR1 SGHRS, CDR2 YFSETQ. The CDR3 has 15 residues. The CDR3 loop is CASSYYGGVGDEQFF. The CDR3 DNA sequence: TGCGCCAGCAGCTATTACGGGGGTGTCGGCGATGAGCAGTTCTTC.

DNA of the CDR3: TGCGCCAGCAGCCAAGCTCCCCAGGTCGGAAGCTCTGGGGCCAACGTCCTGACTTTC. Protein: CASSQAPQVGSSGANVLTF. The chain joins TRBV4-1 to TRBJ2-6; no clear D gene. Trimming stripped 1 base from V and 0 bases from J, with 16 bases between. CDR1 is MGHRA, CDR2 YSYEKL, per germline. The CDR3 consists of 19 residues.

The J gene is TRBJ2-1, the V gene TRBV27, with TRBD2 identical over 12 bases. This CDR3 contains 16 residues. Germline V gene data show CDR1 as MNHEY and CDR2 as SMNVEV (reference sequence). V was clipped by 4 bases and J by 0 bases; unmatched bases: 1. This chain's CDR3 is CASSSSGRASYNEQFF. CDR3 nucleotide sequence: TGTGCCAGCAGTTCTAGCGGGAGGGCCTCCTACAATGAGCAGTTCTTC.

The chain carries TRBV6-4 and TRBJ2-1; a possible D gene is TRBD1 (6 bases). CDR1 MRHNA and CDR2 SNTAGT come from the germline V gene. The length of the CDR3 is 15 residues. Trimming pared 0 bases from V and 11 bases from J, leaving 17 bases between. In nucleotides, the CDR3 is TGTGCCAGCAGTGACTCGGGTGAGAAAGGGGACAAGCAGTTCTTC. Translating gives CASSDSGEKGDKQFF.

The CDR3 region is CASRLEAKNIQYF. The CDR3 coding sequence is TGTGCCAGCAGGTTGGAAGCCAAAAACATTCAGTACTTC. This chain connects TRBV6-1 to TRBJ2-4; D remains ambiguous. This CDR3 is 13 amino acids long. V lost 6 bases, J lost 0 bases, and 6 bases lay in between. The germline gives CDR1 MNHNS, CDR2 SASEGT.

V gene TRBV5-4 combines with J gene TRBJ2-5; 8 bases map to TRBD2. There are 15 residues in the CDR3. The germline gives CDR1 SGHNT, CDR2 YYREEE (reference sequence). V trimming: 4 bases; J trimming: 4 bases; junction bases outside the gene matches: 9. CDR3 sequence: CASSGGGTIGETQYF. Here the CDR3 DNA reads TGTGCCAGCAGCGGCGGGGGGACGATAGGAGAGACCCAGTACTTC.

The gene calls are TRBV11-2 and TRBJ2-5; a possible D gene is TRBD2 (5 bases). The J call may be in error: the DNA end matches TRBJ2-7 better. The germline V gene has CDR1 SGHAT and CDR2 FQNNGV. The CDR3 spans 15 residues. CDR3: CASSLGAGGGREQYF. The CDR3 coding sequence is TGTGCCAGCAGCTTAGGGGCAGGTGGAGGACGCGAGCAGTACTTC.

This clonotype turned up a few times. This chain connects TRBV6-6 to TRBJ2-5; 7 nucleotides align to TRBD2. CDR3 length: 15 amino acids. V trimming: 5 bases; J trimming: 5 bases; junction bases outside the gene matches: 11. Per the germline V gene, CDR1 is MNHNY and CDR2 is SVGAGI (reference sequence). The CDR3 bases are TGTGCCAGCAGTACCCCCTCGCGGGAGTTGGAGACCCAGTACTTC. Protein sequence: CASSTPSRELETQYF.

In regard to this clonotype: The conserved phenylalanine or tryptophan is not found at the CDR3 terminus, so this likely reflects a read error. The rearrangement joins TRBV27 to TRBJ2-3, with a weak D call TRBD1 (6 bases). CDR3 length: 15 residues. Trimming removed 3 bases from V and 1 base from J, with 11 bases in between. Looked up from germline, CDR1 is MNHEY and CDR2 is SMNVEV (reference sequence). CDR3 residues: CASSFRGGRTDTQYV. The CDR3 DNA reads as TGTGCCAGCAGTTTTCGAGGGGGACGCACAGATACGCAGTATGTT.

This chain connects TRBV20-1 to TRBJ2-7; no clear D gene. The CDR3 runs 13 residues. V lost 3 bases and J lost 0, with 9 bases in between. Germline CDR1 DFQATT, CDR2 SNEGSKA (reference sequence). The CDR3 DNA sequence: TGCAGTGCTAGTGGGCCGAGCTCCTACGAGCAGTACTTC. This translates into CSASGPSSYEQYF.

The rearrangement links TRBV3-1 to TRBJ2-7; D might be TRBD2 (6 bases). This CDR3 has 14 amino acids. Trimming removed 4 bases from V and 0 bases from J, with 10 bases in between. Germline CDR1 and CDR2: LGHDT and YNNKEL (reference sequence). CDR3 protein: CASSRKGLSYEQYF. In DNA form, the CDR3 reads TGTGCCAGCAGCCGAAAGGGACTCTCCTACGAGCAGTACTTC.

The V call is TRBV4-2, the J call TRBJ1-2; no reliable D call. V dropped 1 base and J dropped 1 base, with 13 bases sitting between them. Germline V gives CDR1 LGHNA, CDR2 YNFKEQ. The CDR3 extends over 16 amino acids. The CDR3 bases are TGTGCCAGCAGCCAAGCCCTTTCCCGTTTTAACTATGGCTACACCTTC. It is translated as CASSQALSRFNYGYTF.

The CDR3 nucleotides are TGCAGTGCCCCTCGGGACGACTCCTACGAGCAGTACTTC. As protein: CSAPRDDSYEQYF. The V and J genes are TRBV20-1 and TRBJ2-4; the D gene could be TRBD1 or TRBD2 (5 bases each). Gene TRBJ2-7 matches the end of the DNA better, so the J call may be wrong. Per the germline V gene, CDR1 is DFQATT and CDR2 is SNEGSKA (reference sequence). This CDR3 is built from 13 residues.

Only a few counts were recorded for this clonotype. The chain is built from TRBV10-3 and TRBJ2-5, with TRBD1 matching 9 bases. The trim removed 0 bases at V and 1 base at J, leaving 9 bases unmatched. Germline loops: CDR1 ENHRY, CDR2 SYGVKD. This CDR3 has 18 residues. CDR3 protein: CAISESRGTTGGQETQYF. The CDR3 DNA follows: TGTGCCATCAGTGAGTCCCGAGGCACGACAGGGGGCCAAGAGACCCAGTACTTC.